This T cell receptor (beta chain) was recovered during a study of CD8+ T cells in alopecia areata. Study-level background: Those treated were given oral tofacitinib at 5 to 10 mg twice daily. General observations from the study: Especially in alopecia totalis/universalis, lesional scalp showed greater clonality than normal scalp did. Alphabeta T cells residing in normal skin are also sequenced in scalp samples.

cDNA prepared by RNA extraction and subsequent reverse transcription served as the template for sequencing. TCRdb keeps only in-frame clones here, not all; method: immunoSEQ multiplex PCR. The table lists 170,000 or so clones, 63% of them singletons. Patients with alopecia areata provided lesional scalp punch biopsies as well as peripheral blood. As regards this clone: What it recognizes is unknown.

Germline V gene data show CDR1 as SGHTA and CDR2 as FQGNSA. With 4 bases clipped from V and 10 bases from J, the junction kept 13 bases outside the gene matches. This CDR3 is built from 16 residues. This receptor was identified in a human donor with alopecia areata. V is TRBV7-2 and J is TRBJ1-6; 7 bases map to TRBD1. Material: CD4+ T cells sorted from blood, obtained at week 0. The CDR3 coding sequence is TGTGCCAGCAGCTCCCGCACAGGGGTAGGGGACTCACCCCTCCACTTT. Encoded protein: CASSSRTGVGDSPLHF.